One and the same sample provided the 16 T cell receptor beta chains below, sequenced in a study of early T cells in non-severe SARS-CoV-2 infection. TCRdb re-called the 5' RACE reads with MiXCR, one entry per CDR3 protein. The sample lists about 83,000 distinct CDR3 sequences; under 11% were seen once. Sequences were derived from whole blood, sampled at baseline. These receptor sequences come from an adult who was a healthcare worker with PCR-confirmed SARS-CoV-2 infection or an uninfected control (not recorded which).

In this sample, this clonotype turned up a few times. Sequence at one end of the junction differs from germline and may be a read error. This sequence joins TRBV7-2 and TRBJ2-3; D possibly uses TRBD1 or TRBD2 (6 bases each). The CDR3 contains 13 residues. Germline CDR1 reads SGHTA; CDR2 reads FQGNSA. The CDR3 nucleotides are TGTGCCAGCAGCTTGGGGGGCACAGGTACGCAGTATTTT. Amino acids: CASSLGGTGTQYF.

This clonotype was recorded many times. The V gene is TRBV7-6, the J gene TRBJ2-2, with a weak D call TRBD1 (5 bases). The CDR3 loop spans 14 amino acids. V was pared by 1 base and J by 4 bases, with 7 bases between. Germline values: CDR1 SGHVS, CDR2 FNYEAQ. The CDR3 loop reads CASSLETGTGELFF. In nucleotides, the CDR3 is TGTGCCAGCAGCTTAGAAACAGGCACCGGGGAGCTGTTTTTT.

The sample holds many counts of this clonotype. This chain joins TRBV20-1 and TRBJ1-6, with unresolved D. V lost 3 bases to trimming and J lost 8 bases, with 5 bases between them. The CDR3 extends over 11 amino acids. Germline CDR1 reads DFQATT; CDR2 reads SNEGSKA (reference sequence). The CDR3 bases are TGCAGTGCTAGTATTGATTCACCCCTCCACTTT. This codes for CSASIDSPLHF.

The chain links TRBV5-4 to TRBJ2-3; 9 nucleotides match TRBD1. CDR1 is SGHNT, CDR2 YYREEE, per germline (reference sequence). The CDR3 has 16 residues. V lost 3 bases and J lost 6; bases outside the gene matches: 11. This CDR3 is CASSSLSRTGVDTQYF. CDR3 nucleotide sequence: TGTGCCAGCAGCTCCTTATCCCGGACAGGGGTGGATACGCAGTATTTT.

The table lists this clonotype with a few counts. The chain uses TRBV12-3 or TRBV12-4 and TRBJ2-5; TRBD2 aligns across 8 bases. V dropped 3 bases and J dropped 5; count of bases not matched to a gene: 20. There are 19 residues in the CDR3. Here the CDR3 reads CASSFRRPRAGARAETQYF. CDR3 bases: TGTGCCAGCAGTTTTAGGCGGCCGAGAGCGGGAGCACGTGCGGAGACCCAGTACTTC.

This clonotype was counted at least ten times. The chain links TRBV12-3 or TRBV12-4 to TRBJ2-2; a possible D gene is TRBD2 (5 bases). Trimming cost V 3 bases and J 5 bases, with 10 bases left between them. CDR3 length: 14 residues. CDR3: CASSFFGGTGELFF. CDR3 sequence (DNA): TGTGCCAGCAGTTTCTTTGGCGGGACCGGGGAGCTGTTTTTT.

This clonotype was recorded at least ten times. CDR3 sequence reads: CSARGTVNSPLHF. The CDR3 nucleotides are TGCAGTGCTCGCGGGACAGTTAATTCACCCCTCCACTTT. The rearrangement links TRBV20-1 to TRBJ1-6; TRBD1 agrees at 7 bases. V lost 5 bases, J lost 6 bases, and 4 bases stayed unmatched. Per germline, CDR1 DFQATT and CDR2 SNEGSKA (reference sequence). The CDR3 has 13 residues.

The chain has TRBV2 and TRBJ1-5, with D possibly being TRBD1 (5 bases). Trimming cost V 2 bases and J 2 bases, with 10 bases left between them. This CDR3 is built from 15 residues. Germline CDR1 reads SNHLY; CDR2 reads FYNNEI. CDR3: CASSERGWGNQPQHF. CDR3 nucleotide sequence: TGTGCCAGCAGTGAAAGGGGCTGGGGCAATCAGCCCCAGCATTTT.

This clonotype was recorded a few times. This chain joins TRBV28 and TRBJ2-3; possibly TRBD1 or TRBD2 for D (5 bases each). CDR1 and CDR2 (germline): MDHEN, SYDVKM. Trimming removed 5 bases from V and 4 bases from J, with 13 bases in between. The CDR3 runs to 14 residues. The CDR3 protein is CASSIGTLPDTQYF. CDR3 coding DNA: TGTGCCAGCAGTATCGGGACCTTACCAGATACGCAGTATTTT. Using reference TRBV28 and TRBJ2-3 for the parts outside the CDR3, the full variable domain is DVKVTQSSRYLVKRTGEKVFLECVQDMDHENMFWYRQDPGLGLRLIYFSYDVKMKEKGDIPEGYSVSREKKERFSLILESASTNQTSMYLCASSIGTLPDTQYFGPGTRLTVL.

The sample holds a few counts of this clonotype. The chain recombines TRBV5-4 with TRBJ2-2, with 8 bases matching TRBD1. With V trimmed by 2 bases and J by 4 bases, 7 bases remained unmatched. The CDR3 contains 16 residues. Germline CDR1 reads SGHNT; CDR2 reads YYREEE (reference sequence). The CDR3 loop is CASSFPGQGITGELFF. For the CDR3, the DNA is TGTGCCAGCAGCTTCCCCGGACAGGGTATCACCGGGGAGCTGTTTTTT.

The chain employs TRBV12-3 or TRBV12-4 and TRBJ2-4; no firm D call. There are 13 residues in the CDR3. V lost 3 bases and J 7 bases, leaving 10 bases between the germline ends. CDR3 sequence reads: CASSFSSLNIQYF. Here the CDR3 DNA reads TGTGCCAGCAGTTTTTCTAGTCTGAACATTCAGTACTTC.

This clonotype showed up just a few times. The chain links TRBV7-2 to TRBJ2-7; D remains unclear. The CDR3 loop spans 13 amino acids. Trimming removed 6 bases at V and 6 bases at J, with 15 bases between. Germline CDR1 is SGHTA and CDR2 is FQGNSA. CDR3 in amino acids: CASSRAGPGEQYF. The CDR3 nucleotides read TGTGCCAGCAGTCGAGCCGGACCGGGCGAGCAGTACTTC.

The chain links TRBV5-1 to TRBJ2-7; D remains unclear. Per the germline V gene, CDR1 is SGHRS and CDR2 is YFSETQ. The V end lost 2 bases, the J end lost 5 bases, and 14 bases lay between the germline ends. This CDR3 spans 14 amino acids. CDR3 protein: CASSFTGFGNEQYF. The CDR3 coding sequence is TGCGCCAGCAGCTTTACGGGCTTTGGAAACGAGCAGTACTTC.

The table lists this clonotype with a few counts. The chain couples TRBV19 to TRBJ2-2; TRBD2 is a possible D gene (6 bases). Germline V CDR1 and CDR2: LNHDA, SQIVND (reference sequence). The length of the CDR3 is 13 residues. V was shortened by 8 bases and J by 7 bases, with 14 bases between the two germline ends. The CDR3 sequence is CASVGGLGGELFF. CDR3 in DNA: TGTGCCAGTGTCGGAGGGCTCGGCGGGGAGCTGTTTTTT.

This clonotype was seen only a few times. V and J are TRBV7-6 and TRBJ2-3; no clear D gene. CDR1 SGHVS and CDR2 FNYEAQ come from the germline V gene. Trimming took 3 bases from V and 3 from J, leaving 7 bases between them. The CDR3 loop spans 13 amino acids. CDR3 loop: CASSLPSTDTQYF. Here the CDR3 DNA reads TGTGCCAGCAGCTTGCCCAGTACAGATACGCAGTATTTT.

There are a few counts of this clonotype. The chain couples TRBV4-2 to TRBJ2-3; 8 nucleotides agree with TRBD1. CDR3 length equals 16 residues. Germline V gives CDR1 LGHNA, CDR2 YNFKEQ. V trimming: 0 bases; J trimming: 8 bases; junction bases outside the gene matches: 10. Written as DNA, the CDR3 is TGTGCCAGCAGCCAAGAGGGACAGGCGCTTCAGATTACGCAGTATTTT. Its translation is CASSQEGQALQITQYF.